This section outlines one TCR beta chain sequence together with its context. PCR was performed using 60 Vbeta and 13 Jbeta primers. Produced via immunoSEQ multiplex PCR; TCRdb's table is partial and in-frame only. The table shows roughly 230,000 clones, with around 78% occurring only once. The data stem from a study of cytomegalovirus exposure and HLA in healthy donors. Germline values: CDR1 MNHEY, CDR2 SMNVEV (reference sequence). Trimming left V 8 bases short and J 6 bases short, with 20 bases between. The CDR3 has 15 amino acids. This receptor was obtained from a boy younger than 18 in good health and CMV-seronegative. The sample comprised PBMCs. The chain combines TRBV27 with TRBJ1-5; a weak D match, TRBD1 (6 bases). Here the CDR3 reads CASGLVAGETQPQHF. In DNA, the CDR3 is TGTGCCAGCGGACTGGTGGCAGGGGAAACTCAGCCCCAGCATTTT.